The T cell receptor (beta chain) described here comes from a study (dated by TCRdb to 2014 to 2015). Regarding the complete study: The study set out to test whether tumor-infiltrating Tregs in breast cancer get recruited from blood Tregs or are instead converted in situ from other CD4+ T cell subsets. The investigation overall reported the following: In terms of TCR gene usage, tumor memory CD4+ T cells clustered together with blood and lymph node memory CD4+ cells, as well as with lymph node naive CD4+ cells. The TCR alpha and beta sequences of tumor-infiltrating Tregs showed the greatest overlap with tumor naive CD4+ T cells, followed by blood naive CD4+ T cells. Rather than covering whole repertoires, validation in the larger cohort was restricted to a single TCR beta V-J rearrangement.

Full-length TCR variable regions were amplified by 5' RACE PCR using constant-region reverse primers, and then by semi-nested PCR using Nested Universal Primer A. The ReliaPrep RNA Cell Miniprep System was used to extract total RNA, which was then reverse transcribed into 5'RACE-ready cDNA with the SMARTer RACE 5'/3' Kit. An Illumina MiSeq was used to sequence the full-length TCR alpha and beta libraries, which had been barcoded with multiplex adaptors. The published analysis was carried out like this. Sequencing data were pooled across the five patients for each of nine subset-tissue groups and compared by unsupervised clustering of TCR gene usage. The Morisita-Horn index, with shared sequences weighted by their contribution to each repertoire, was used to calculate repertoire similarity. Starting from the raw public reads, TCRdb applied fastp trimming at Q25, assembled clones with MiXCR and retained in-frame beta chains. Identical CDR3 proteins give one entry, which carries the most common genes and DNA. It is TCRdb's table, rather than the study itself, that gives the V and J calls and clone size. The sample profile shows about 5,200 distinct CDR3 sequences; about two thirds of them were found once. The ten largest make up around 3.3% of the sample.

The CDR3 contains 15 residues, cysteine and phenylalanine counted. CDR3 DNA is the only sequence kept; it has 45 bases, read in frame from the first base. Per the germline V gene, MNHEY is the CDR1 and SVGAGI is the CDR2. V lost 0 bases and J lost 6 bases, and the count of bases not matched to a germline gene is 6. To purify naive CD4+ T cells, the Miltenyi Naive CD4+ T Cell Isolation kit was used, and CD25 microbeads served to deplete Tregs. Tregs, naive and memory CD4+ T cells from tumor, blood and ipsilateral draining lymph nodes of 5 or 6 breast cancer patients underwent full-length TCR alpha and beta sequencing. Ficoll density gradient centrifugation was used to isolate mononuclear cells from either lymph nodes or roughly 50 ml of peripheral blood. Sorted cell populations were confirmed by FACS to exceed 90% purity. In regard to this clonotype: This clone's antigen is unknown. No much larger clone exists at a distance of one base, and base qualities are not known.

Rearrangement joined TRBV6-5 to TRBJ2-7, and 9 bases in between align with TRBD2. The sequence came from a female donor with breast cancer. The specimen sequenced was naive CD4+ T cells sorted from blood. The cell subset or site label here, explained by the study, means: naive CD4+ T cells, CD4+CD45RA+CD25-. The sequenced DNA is TGTGCCAGCAGTTACTCGGCTAGCGGGACCTCCGAGCAGTACTTC. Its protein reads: CASSYSASGTSEQYF.